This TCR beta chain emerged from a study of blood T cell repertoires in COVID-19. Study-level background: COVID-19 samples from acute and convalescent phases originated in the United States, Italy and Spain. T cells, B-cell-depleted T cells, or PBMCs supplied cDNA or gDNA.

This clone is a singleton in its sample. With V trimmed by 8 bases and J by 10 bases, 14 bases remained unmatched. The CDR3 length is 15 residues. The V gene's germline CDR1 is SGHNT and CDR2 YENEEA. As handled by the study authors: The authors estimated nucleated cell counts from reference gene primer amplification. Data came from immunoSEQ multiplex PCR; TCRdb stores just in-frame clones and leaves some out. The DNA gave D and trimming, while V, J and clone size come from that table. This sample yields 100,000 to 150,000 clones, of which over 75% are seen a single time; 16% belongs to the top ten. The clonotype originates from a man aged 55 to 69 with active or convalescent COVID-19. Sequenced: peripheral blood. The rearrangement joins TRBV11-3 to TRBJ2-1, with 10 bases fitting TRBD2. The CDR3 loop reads CASSQAGGPSGEQFF. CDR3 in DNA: TGTGCCAGCTCCCAAGCGGGAGGGCCCTCTGGAGAGCAGTTCTTC.